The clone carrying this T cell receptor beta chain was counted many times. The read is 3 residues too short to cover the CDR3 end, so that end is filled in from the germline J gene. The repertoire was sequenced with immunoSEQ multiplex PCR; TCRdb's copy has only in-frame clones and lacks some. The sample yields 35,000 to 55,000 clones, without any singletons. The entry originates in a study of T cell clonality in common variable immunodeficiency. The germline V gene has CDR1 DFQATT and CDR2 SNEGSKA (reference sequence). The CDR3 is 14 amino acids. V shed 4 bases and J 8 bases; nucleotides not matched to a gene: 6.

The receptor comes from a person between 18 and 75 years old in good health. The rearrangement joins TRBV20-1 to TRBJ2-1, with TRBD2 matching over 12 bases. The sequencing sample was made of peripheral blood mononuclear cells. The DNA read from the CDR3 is TGCAGTGCTAAAACCGGGACTAGCGGGTATGAG. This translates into CSAKTGTSGYE. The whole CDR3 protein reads CSAKTGTSGYEQFF.